The 32 T cell receptor beta chains given below trace back to one sample, sequenced in a study of glioma-infiltrating T cells after dendritic cell vaccination. The method was immunoSEQ multiplex PCR; TCRdb's version includes in-frame clones alone and lacks a portion of them. There are 100,000 or so clones in the sample; 85% to 90% occur only once, and about 15% lies in the top ten. The sequencing used blood, collected before dendritic cell vaccination. The receptors were sampled from a human donor with glioblastoma.

The chain links TRBV7-2 to TRBJ2-1, with D possibly TRBD1 on 5 matching bases. The V end lost 5 bases, the J end lost 8 bases, and 16 bases lay between the germline ends. Per germline, CDR1 SGHTA and CDR2 FQGNSA. This CDR3 is 14 amino acids long. This CDR3 reads CASSPRQTGYEQFF. CDR3 nucleotide sequence: TGTGCCAGCAGCCCACGACAGACTGGGTATGAGCAGTTCTTC. The variable domain in full, completed from reference TRBV7-2 and TRBJ2-1, reads GAGVSQSPSNKVTEKGKDVELRCDPISGHTALYWYRQSLGQGLEFLIYFQGNSAPDKSGLPSDRFSAERTGGSVSTLTIQRTQQEDSAVYLCASSPRQTGYEQFFGPGTRLTVL.

The V gene is TRBV10-3, the J gene TRBJ1-2; D gene ambiguous. Trimming stripped 2 bases from V and 4 bases from J, with 8 bases between. Germline assignment: CDR1 ENHRY and CDR2 SYGVKD. The CDR3 spans 13 residues. CDR3 in DNA: TGTGCCATCAGTGAGGTTGAGGGCTATGGCTACACCTTC. Translation: CAISEVEGYGYTF.

The rearrangement joins TRBV19 to TRBJ1-4, with D perhaps matching TRBD1 (6 bases). The V gene's germline CDR1 is LNHDA and CDR2 SQIVND (reference sequence). This CDR3 is 14 amino acids long. The V end was cut by 3 bases, the J end by 8 bases, with 13 bases between. The CDR3 loop is CASSIPGTSEKLFF. The CDR3 nucleotides are TGTGCCAGTAGTATTCCGGGGACAAGCGAAAAACTGTTTTTT.

The rearrangement joins TRBV5-1 to TRBJ2-5; TRBD1 matches 8 bases. The trim removed 2 bases at V and 3 bases at J, leaving 6 bases unmatched. CDR3 length: 15 residues. Germline CDR1 SGHRS, CDR2 YFSETQ. CDR3 DNA: TGCGCCAGCAGCTTCCCCGGGACAGGAGAAGAGACCCAGTACTTC. It encodes CASSFPGTGEETQYF.

The chain uses TRBV9 and TRBJ2-3, with 9 nucleotides matching TRBD2. The V and J ends lost 0 bases and 6 bases, in that order; junction bases with no gene match: 8. There are 16 residues in the CDR3. CDR1 and CDR2 from the germline V gene are SGDLS and YYNGEE. The CDR3 region is CASSVAGRGGHDTQYF. The CDR3 DNA follows: TGTGCCAGCAGCGTAGCGGGGCGGGGGGGCCACGATACGCAGTATTTT.

The chain has TRBV5-5 and TRBJ1-5; 8 bases are shared with TRBD1. Unmatched junction bases numbered 8, after V lost 4 bases and J lost 2 bases. In germline, CDR1 is SGHKS, CDR2 YYEKEE (reference sequence). The CDR3 has 16 residues. CDR3 residues: CASSRQGIGGNQPQHF. The CDR3 nucleotides are TGTGCCAGCAGCCGACAGGGGATCGGCGGCAATCAGCCCCAGCATTTT.

The chain combines TRBV5-6 with TRBJ2-3; D perhaps matches TRBD1 (5 bases). In germline, CDR1 is SGHDT, CDR2 YYEEEE. The CDR3 is 14 amino acids. V lost 0 bases and J 1 base, leaving 6 bases between the germline ends. The DNA of the CDR3 is TGTGCCAGCAGCTTGGGACAGCGCACAGATACGCAGTATTTT. This codes for CASSLGQRTDTQYF.

The V call is TRBV5-1, the J call TRBJ1-2, with D unclear. Germline CDR1 reads SGHRS; CDR2 reads YFSETQ. The CDR3 loop spans 14 amino acids. Trimming removed 4 bases from V and 1 base from J, with 11 bases in between. The DNA of the CDR3 is TGCGCCAGCAGCCCCCGTACGGGTAACTATGGCTACACCTTC. It specifies CASSPRTGNYGYTF.

V usage is TRBV28 and J usage is TRBJ2-1; possibly TRBD1 for D (6 bases). The V end was cut by 8 bases, the J end by 10 bases, with 24 bases between. This CDR3 is built from 15 residues. Germline CDR1 and CDR2: MDHEN and SYDVKM. The CDR3, as DNA: TGTGCCAGCGGATTGAGGGGGAGACGATCGGAGGAGCAGTTCTTC. Its translation: CASGLRGRRSEEQFF.

The chain has TRBV19 and TRBJ2-1, with 11 bases aligning to TRBD2. J was trimmed by 4 bases and V by 6 bases; bases with no gene match: 2. This CDR3 is 14 amino acids long. Germline V gives CDR1 LNHDA, CDR2 SQIVND (reference sequence). Here the CDR3 reads CASRGLAGYNEQFF. In DNA form, the CDR3 reads TGTGCCAGTAGAGGACTAGCGGGTTACAATGAGCAGTTCTTC.

The chain uses TRBV25-1 and TRBJ1-6; 7 nucleotides agree with TRBD1. The ends lost 6 bases at V and 6 bases at J; junction bases unmatched: 5. Per the germline V gene, CDR1 is MGHDK and CDR2 is SYGVNS. The CDR3 is 14 residues long. CDR3 DNA: TGTGCCAGCAGCGAGACAGGGTCTAATTCACCCCTCCACTTT. Translation: CASSETGSNSPLHF.

The rearrangement joins TRBV19 to TRBJ2-1, with D unresolved. Germline V lookup: CDR1 LNHDA, CDR2 SQIVND (reference sequence). Trimming removed 6 bases from V and 3 bases from J, with 3 bases in between. The CDR3 consists of 11 residues. CDR3 amino acids: CASSNYNEQFF. The CDR3 bases are TGTGCCAGTAGCAACTACAATGAGCAGTTCTTC. The entire variable domain, with the rest obtained from reference TRBV19 and TRBJ2-1, is as follows: DGGITQSPKYLFRKEGQNVTLSCEQNLNHDAMYWYRQDPGQGLRLIYYSQIVNDFQKGDIAEGYSVSREKKESFPLTVTSAQKNPTAFYLCASSNYNEQFFGPGTRLTVL.

The chain couples TRBV28 to TRBJ2-7, with D tentatively TRBD1 (6 bases). The CDR3 covers 15 residues. Germline V CDR1 and CDR2: MDHEN, SYDVKM. The V gene lost 5 bases and the J gene lost 0 bases, with 14 bases spanning the gap. DNA of the CDR3: TGTGCCAGCAGTCTGACTCAGGGGAGCTCCTACGAGCAGTACTTC. This codes for CASSLTQGSSYEQYF. Full variable domain (rest looked up from reference TRBV28 and TRBJ2-7): DVKVTQSSRYLVKRTGEKVFLECVQDMDHENMFWYRQDPGLGLRLIYFSYDVKMKEKGDIPEGYSVSREKKERFSLILESASTNQTSMYLCASSLTQGSSYEQYFGPGTRLTVT.

V is TRBV9 and J is TRBJ1-1; D is undetermined. The CDR3 sequence is 15 residues long. The germline V and J ends were trimmed by 0 bases and 4 bases, with 13 bases remaining between them. CDR1 and CDR2 (germline): SGDLS, YYNGEE. The chain's CDR3 is CASSVEPYPRTEAFF. The CDR3 DNA is TGTGCCAGCAGCGTAGAGCCCTACCCCCGCACTGAAGCTTTCTTT. Full variable domain (remainder filled in from reference TRBV9 and TRBJ1-1): DSGVTQTPKHLITATGQRVTLRCSPRSGDLSVYWYQQSLDQGLQFLIQYYNGEERAKGNILERFSAQQFPDLHSELNLSSLELGDSALYFCASSVEPYPRTEAFFGQGTRLTVV.

The sample holds a few counts of this clone. The chain has TRBV5-1 and TRBJ2-1; 9 nucleotides line up with TRBD1. CDR1 and CDR2 (germline): SGHRS, YFSETQ. Germline trimming cut 4 bases from V and 10 bases from J; bases unmatched to any gene: 6. CDR3 length: 13 residues. This CDR3 is CASSPGQGWEQFF. Written as DNA, the CDR3 is TGCGCCAGCAGCCCGGGACAGGGATGGGAGCAGTTCTTC.

V is TRBV14 and J is TRBJ1-5; 7 bases agree with TRBD1. Unmatched junction bases numbered 0, after V lost 2 bases and J lost 2 bases. This CDR3 contains 14 residues. The germline V gene encodes CDR1 SGHDN and CDR2 FVKESK. The CDR3 sequence: CASSQTGGNQPQHF. CDR3 nucleotides: TGTGCCAGCAGCCAAACAGGGGGCAATCAGCCCCAGCATTTT.

In regard to this clone: The sample holds other DNA sequences that translate to the same CDR3. The chain uses TRBV19 and TRBJ1-2; TRBD1 is a possible D gene (6 bases). The V gene's germline CDR1 is LNHDA and CDR2 SQIVND (reference sequence). The CDR3 extends over 13 amino acids. V was clipped by 3 bases and J by 3 bases, with 8 bases between them. In nucleotides, the CDR3 is TGTGCCAGTAGTATCAGGGGCGACTATGGCTACACCTTC. It encodes CASSIRGDYGYTF. The full variable domain, completed using reference TRBV19 and TRBJ1-2, is DGGITQSPKYLFRKEGQNVTLSCEQNLNHDAMYWYRQDPGQGLRLIYYSQIVNDFQKGDIAEGYSVSREKKESFPLTVTSAQKNPTAFYLCASSIRGDYGYTFGSGTRLTVV.

The sample holds a few counts of this clone. This chain uses TRBV19 with TRBJ2-2; TRBD1 matches 8 bases. Trimming took 7 bases from V and 5 from J; bases not matched to a gene: 6. Germline CDR1 reads LNHDA; CDR2 reads SQIVND (reference sequence). The CDR3 runs to 14 residues. The CDR3 reads CASTAGQVTGELFF. CDR3 in DNA: TGTGCCAGTACCGCGGGACAGGTGACCGGGGAGCTGTTTTTT.

This clone was seen once. The chain carries TRBV28 and TRBJ2-7, with 7 bases lining up with TRBD2. Germline V lookup: CDR1 MDHEN, CDR2 SYDVKM. The CDR3 loop spans 14 amino acids. V gave up 3 bases and J gave up 5 bases; unmatched junction bases: 7. This CDR3 reads CASSFAGTTDEQYF. The CDR3 DNA follows: TGTGCCAGCAGTTTTGCCGGGACTACCGACGAGCAGTACTTC.

This clone showed up just once. V and J are TRBV30 and TRBJ1-3, with no clear D. CDR1 and CDR2 from the germline V gene are GTSNPN and SVGIG (reference sequence). The CDR3 contains 14 residues. V lost 3 bases and J 0 bases, leaving 9 bases between the germline ends. The CDR3 DNA follows: TGTGCCTGGAGGGTAGAATCCTCTGGAAACACCATATATTTT. This sequence encodes CAWRVESSGNTIYF.

The chain links TRBV4-1 to TRBJ2-1, with 8 bases identical to TRBD2. CDR3 length: 16 amino acids. V lost 1 base to trimming and J lost 7 bases; unmatched junction nucleotides: 9. Germline V gene lookup returns CDR1 MGHRA and CDR2 YSYEKL. The CDR3 here is CASSQGAAGVGNEQFF. The DNA of the CDR3 is TGCGCCAGCAGCCAAGGTGCAGCGGGAGTGGGAAATGAGCAGTTCTTC.

The chain carries TRBV6-5 and TRBJ1-1, with 9 nucleotides matching TRBD1. The CDR3 length is 16 residues. Germline CDR1 is MNHEY and CDR2 is SVGAGI. Germline trimming cut 0 bases from V and 0 bases from J; bases unmatched to any gene: 2. The CDR3 DNA sequence: TGTGCCAGCAGTTACTCGAGACAGGGGGTGAACACTGAAGCTTTCTTT. Translated: CASSYSRQGVNTEAFF.

The V and J genes are TRBV19 and TRBJ2-3; D unresolved. Per the germline V gene, CDR1 is LNHDA and CDR2 is SQIVND (reference sequence). The CDR3 sequence is 13 residues long. V was clipped by 0 bases and J by 4 bases, with 5 bases between them. CDR3 residues: CASSIDYSDTQYF. The CDR3 DNA reads as TGTGCCAGTAGTATAGATTATTCAGATACGCAGTATTTT.

This chain joins TRBV5-1 and TRBJ2-2, with TRBD1 as a possible D gene (5 bases). Germline V gene lookup returns CDR1 SGHRS and CDR2 YFSETQ. The CDR3 has 15 residues. V lost 4 bases and J lost 1, with 11 bases in between. The CDR3: CASSPRQGNTGELFF. The CDR3, as DNA: TGCGCCAGCAGCCCACGGCAGGGGAACACCGGGGAGCTGTTTTTT.

This sequence joins TRBV2 and TRBJ2-1; 11 nucleotides match TRBD2. Germline V gives CDR1 SNHLY, CDR2 FYNNEI. V was pared by 0 bases and J by 1 base, with 5 bases of the junction left unmatched. This CDR3 has 18 residues. CDR3 nucleotides: TGTGCCAGCAGTGAAGCCGGCTCTAGCGGGGGGTCCTACAATGAGCAGTTCTTC. Translating gives CASSEAGSSGGSYNEQFF.

The chain is built from TRBV30 and TRBJ2-5, with 9 bases identical to TRBD2. This CDR3 has 20 residues. The junction had 19 bases not matched to a gene; V was cut back by 0 bases and J by 2 bases. CDR1 GTSNPN and CDR2 SVGIG come from the germline V gene (reference sequence). The DNA of the CDR3 is TGTGCCTGGAGTGTAGGGCCCGCTGCGCGGGAGGGCCTTCGTCAAGAGACCCAGTACTTC. This sequence encodes CAWSVGPAAREGLRQETQYF.

The J gene is TRBJ2-3, the V gene TRBV9; 7 nucleotides line up with TRBD2. This CDR3 spans 15 amino acids. The V gene end was trimmed by 2 bases and the J gene end by 2 bases; junction bases not matched to a gene: 5. Per germline, CDR1 SGDLS and CDR2 YYNGEE. The CDR3 here is CASSVPGTNTDTQYF. CDR3 nucleotides: TGTGCCAGCAGCGTTCCCGGGACTAACACAGATACGCAGTATTTT.

This chain connects TRBV27 to TRBJ1-2, with TRBD1 identical over 9 bases. V shed 3 bases, J shed 0 bases, and the junction held 11 bases outside the gene matches. The CDR3 loop spans 18 amino acids. Germline V CDR1 and CDR2: MNHEY, SMNVEV (reference sequence). CDR3 bases: TGTGCCAGCAGTTTTTCGGGGACAGGGTCTCAACCTAACTATGGCTACACCTTC. It is translated as CASSFSGTGSQPNYGYTF.

This chain connects TRBV7-2 to TRBJ2-3, with D possibly matching TRBD2 (5 bases). The CDR3 totals 15 residues. V lost 0 bases and J lost 4, with 11 bases in between. From germline, CDR1 is SGHTA and CDR2 FQGNSA. This CDR3 reads CASSLAPASSDTQYF. CDR3 in DNA: TGTGCCAGCAGCTTAGCGCCGGCTAGCTCAGATACGCAGTATTTT.

This clone was counted between two and nine times. The rearrangement uses TRBV5-6 and TRBJ1-1; D possibly corresponds to TRBD1 (5 bases). The CDR3 is made up of 14 amino acids. The V end lost 0 bases, the J end lost 3 bases, and 9 bases lay between the germline ends. The V gene's germline CDR1 is SGHDT and CDR2 YYEEEE. In nucleotides, the CDR3 is TGTGCCAGCAGCTTGGTGGAGGGGCACACTGAAGCTTTCTTT. It is translated as CASSLVEGHTEAFF.

The rearrangement joins TRBV7-2 to TRBJ1-6, with 9 bases fitting TRBD1. V lost 5 bases to trimming and J lost 9 bases; unmatched junction nucleotides: 5. The CDR3 has 14 residues. Germline CDR1 reads SGHTA; CDR2 reads FQGNSA. In DNA, the CDR3 is TGTGCCAGCAGCACTACAGGGGGCGGTTCACCCCTCCACTTT. Translation gives CASSTTGGGSPLHF.

The chain couples TRBV6-5 to TRBJ2-5; a weak D match, TRBD2 (7 bases). The CDR3 covers 15 residues. V was shortened by 3 bases and J by 4 bases, with 15 bases between the two germline ends. Looked up from germline, CDR1 is MNHEY and CDR2 is SVGAGI. CDR3 bases: TGTGCCAGCAGTTATAGGGCAGGGGAGGGAGAGACCCAGTACTTC. Protein sequence: CASSYRAGEGETQYF.